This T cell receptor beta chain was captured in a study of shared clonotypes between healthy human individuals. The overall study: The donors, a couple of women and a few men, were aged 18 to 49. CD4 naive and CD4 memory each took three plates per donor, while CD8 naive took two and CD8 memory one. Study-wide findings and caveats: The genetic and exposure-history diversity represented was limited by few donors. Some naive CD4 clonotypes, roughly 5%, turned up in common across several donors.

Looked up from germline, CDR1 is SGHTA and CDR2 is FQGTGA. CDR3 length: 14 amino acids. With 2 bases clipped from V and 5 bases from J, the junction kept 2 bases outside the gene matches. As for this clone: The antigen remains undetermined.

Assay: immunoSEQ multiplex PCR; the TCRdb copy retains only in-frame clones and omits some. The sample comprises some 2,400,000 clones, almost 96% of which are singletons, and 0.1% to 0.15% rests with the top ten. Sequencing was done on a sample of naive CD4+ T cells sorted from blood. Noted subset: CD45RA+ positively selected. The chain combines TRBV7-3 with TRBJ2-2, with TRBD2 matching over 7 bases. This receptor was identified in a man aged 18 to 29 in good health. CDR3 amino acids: CASSLWEGTGELFF. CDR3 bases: TGTGCCAGCAGCTTATGGGAGGGGACCGGGGAGCTGTTTTTT.